This T cell receptor (beta chain) was retrieved from a study of T cell responses to AZD1222 COVID-19 vaccine. Study-wide context: Researchers grouped second doses given at about 4 or about 12 weeks into one pool. Study-wide results and caveats: The donors showed a predominance of white British ancestry and of females, with possible underestimation of clonal diversity. The peak T cell response came first, and repertoires were sampled only after it. Unmutated regions of variants are reportedly targeted by nearly half of spike-specific TCRs.

Sequenced by immunoSEQ multiplex PCR; TCRdb stores in-frame clones only, minus some. The sample has around 70,000 clones, almost 90% seen once. Remarks on this clone: No antigen is known for it.

V shed 5 bases and J shed 5 bases, with 13 bases lying between them. Germline values: CDR1 SNHLY, CDR2 FYNNEI. CDR3 length equals 14 residues. Sequencing was performed on peripheral blood, taken on day 0 of AZD1222 vaccination. This sequence was found in an adult in good health. The gene calls are TRBV2 and TRBJ1-5, with D possibly TRBD1 on 6 matching bases. The CDR3 DNA reads TGTGCCAGCAGTCCAGACAGGAGCTATCAGCCCCAGCATTTT. Translating it yields CASSPDRSYQPQHF.